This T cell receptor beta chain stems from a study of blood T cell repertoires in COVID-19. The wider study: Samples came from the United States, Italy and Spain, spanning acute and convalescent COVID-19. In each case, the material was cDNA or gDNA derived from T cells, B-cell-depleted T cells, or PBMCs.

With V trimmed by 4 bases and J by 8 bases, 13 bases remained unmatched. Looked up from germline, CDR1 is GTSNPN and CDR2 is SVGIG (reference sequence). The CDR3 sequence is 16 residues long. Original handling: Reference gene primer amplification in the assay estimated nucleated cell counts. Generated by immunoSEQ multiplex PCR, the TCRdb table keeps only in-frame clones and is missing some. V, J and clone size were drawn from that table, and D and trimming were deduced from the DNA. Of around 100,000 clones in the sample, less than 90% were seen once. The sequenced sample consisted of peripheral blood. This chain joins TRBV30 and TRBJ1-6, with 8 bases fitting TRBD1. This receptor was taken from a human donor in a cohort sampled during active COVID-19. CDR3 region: CAWTRGKQGVYSPLHF. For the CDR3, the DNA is TGTGCCTGGACTAGGGGAAAACAGGGGGTTTATTCACCCCTCCACTTT.